This entry describes one T cell receptor (beta chain). This record comes from a study of blood T cell repertoires in COVID-19. Study information: Italy, Spain and the United States were the sources of the convalescent and acute COVID-19 samples.

Participants' own reports of clinical history determined their cohort assignment. The CDR3 consists of 16 residues. V trimming: 5 bases; J trimming: 4 bases; junction bases outside the gene matches: 8. The V gene's germline CDR1 is SGHAT and CDR2 FQNNGV. In the study's own analysis: By means of reference gene primer amplification, nucleated cell counts were estimated. Some clones are missing from TCRdb's copy, which holds only in-frame ones; the method was immunoSEQ multiplex PCR. V, J and clone size reflect that table, while D and trimming were determined from the DNA. The table lists roughly 400,000 clones, approximately 90% of them singletons.

The receptor's source is a woman aged 40 to 55 who had been exposed to COVID-19. This chain joins TRBV11-2 and TRBJ2-6; 7 nucleotides align to TRBD1. The sample comprised PBMCs or T cells enriched from blood (not recorded which). CDR3 amino acids: CASSGVRGTGANVLTF. The DNA for the CDR3 is TGTGCCAGCAGCGGCGTCAGGGGGACCGGGGCCAACGTCCTGACTTTC.